These T cell receptor beta chains were read from a single sample in a study of blood T cell repertoires in COVID-19. The assay was immunoSEQ multiplex PCR, and TCRdb's table has in-frame clones only and misses some. The data contain about 60,000 clones, approximately 90% of them seen just once; the ten biggest clones take up roughly a tenth. Sequenced material: peripheral blood. Receptors were obtained from a human donor with acute or convalescent COVID-19. The donor label of this sample is uncertain. Each CDR3 is given with its conserved first and last residue. A D gene is named only where the DNA matches it firmly. Size values are once, few and many counts, or a class for expanded clones, and some rows have none.

TRBD1	TRBV5-6	-	TRBJ1-6	TGTGCCAGCAGCCGGACAGGGAAGTTCTCACCCCTCCACTTT	CASSRTGKFSPLHF
-	TRBV5-1	once	TRBJ2-1	TGCGCCAGCAGCTTGGGCCGGGAGCGGTCCTACAATGAGCAGTTCTTC	CASSLGRERSYNEQFF
TRBD1	TRBV18	-	TRBJ1-4	TGTGCCAGCTCACCAAGCACCGGAGGACAGGGGAATGAAAAACTGTTTTTT	CASSPSTGGQGNEKLFF
TRBD2	TRBV9	-	TRBJ2-1	TGTGCCAGCAGCCCTGGGGGAGGGCTAAGGTCCTACAATGAGCAGTTCTTC	CASSPGGGLRSYNEQFF
-	TRBV5-5	-	TRBJ1-4	TGTGCCAGCAGCTTGGTTGACTCTAATGAAAAACTGTTTTTT	CASSLVDSNEKLFF
-	TRBV12-3/TRBV12-4	-	TRBJ2-7	TGTGCCGAGATGGGTCGGGACTTC	CAEMGRDF
-	TRBV18	-	TRBJ1-2	TGTGCCAGCTCACCGGGACAATACTATGGCTACACCTTC	CASSPGQYYGYTF
-	TRBV11-1	-	TRBJ2-7	TGTGCCAGCAGCCCTAGGATCCGATCGGGCTACGAGCAGTACTTC	CASSPRIRSGYEQYF
-	TRBV25-1	-	TRBJ1-4	TGTGCCAGCAGTGAATCGGGACTGGTGGGTGAAAAACTGTTTTTT	CASSESGLVGEKLFF
TRBD2	TRBV19	-	TRBJ2-3	TGTGCCAGTAGTATAGATCAGATTAGCGGGGGCTCACGGAGTACGCAGTATTTT	CASSIDQISGGSRSTQYF
TRBD2	TRBV2	-	TRBJ2-7	TGTGCCAGCAGTGGAGGCAGGGAGGGTTACGAGCAGTACTTC	CASSGGREGYEQYF
TRBD1	TRBV3-1/TRBV3-2	-	TRBJ1-6	TGTGCCAGCAGCCCCGGGGACAGGTATAATTCACCCCTCCACTTT	CASSPGDRYNSPLHF
TRBD2	TRBV6-2/TRBV6-3	-	TRBJ2-7	TGTGCCAGCAGCCTAGCGGGGGGATCCTACGAGCAGTACTTC	CASSLAGGSYEQYF
-	TRBV21-1	-	TRBJ2-3	TGTGCCAGCAGCGCCCAAGTGCCCAGCGGGAGCACAGATACGCAGTATTTT	CASSAQVPSGSTDTQYF
-	TRBV29-1	-	TRBJ1-1	TGCAGCGTTGAAGGGTCAGGGGCCACTGAAGCTTTCTTT	CSVEGSGATEAFF
-	TRBV4-2	-	TRBJ2-1	TGTGCCAGCAGCCGAGAAAGTATCATCCTGGAGTCCTACAATGAGCAGTTCTTC	CASSRESIILESYNEQFF
-	TRBV7-9	-	TRBJ2-5	TGTGCCAGCAGCCTCGACAGTTTGTACCAAGAGACCCAGTACTTC	CASSLDSLYQETQYF
-	TRBV4-1	-	TRBJ2-3	TGCGCCAGCAGCCAAGGGGCAGCCCTTAGCACAGATACGCAGTATTTT	CASSQGAALSTDTQYF
-	TRBV10-2	medium-sized	TRBJ1-1	TGCGCCAGCATGGGGGCTAGCACTGAAGCTTTCTTT	CASMGASTEAFF
TRBD2	TRBV27	-	TRBJ2-1	TGTGCCAGCGTATCACTGGGGACTAGCTCCGATCGGGGAACCTACAATGAGCAGTTCTTC	CASVSLGTSSDRGTYNEQFF
-	TRBV9	-	TRBJ2-2	TGTGCCAGCAGCGTAAGGACAGACAACACCGGGGAGCTGTTTTTT	CASSVRTDNTGELFF
TRBD1	TRBV5-1	once	TRBJ2-6	TGCGCCAGCAGCCCGCGGACAGGGGACACTGGGGCCAACGTCCTGACTTTC	CASSPRTGDTGANVLTF
TRBD1	TRBV11-2	-	TRBJ2-5	TGTGCCAGCAGCATACCGGGACAGTCAATGAAGACCCAGTACTTC	CASSIPGQSMKTQYF
TRBD1	TRBV19	-	TRBJ1-2	TGTGCCAGTAGTATAGGGACAGGCAATAATGGCTACACCTTC	CASSIGTGNNGYTF
TRBD2	TRBV24-1	-	TRBJ2-7	TGTGCCACCAGTGATTTTAGGGTACGGACTAGCGGCTCCTACGAGCAGTACTTC	CATSDFRVRTSGSYEQYF
-	TRBV9	few	TRBJ1-3	TGTGCCAGCAGCGTAGGGGGCAGGGGTGGAAACACCATATATTTT	CASSVGGRGGNTIYF
TRBD1	TRBV7-3	-	TRBJ2-3	TGTGCCAGCAGCTTAGGGACAGGGGTGACAGATACGCAGTATTTT	CASSLGTGVTDTQYF